Shown below are 32 T cell receptor beta chains from a single sample sequenced in a study of T cells in narcolepsy. Profiled with immunoSEQ multiplex PCR; TCRdb holds only in-frame clones, not every one. The profile shows some 30,000 clones, around 83% of them singletons. The specimen was memory (CD45RA-) CD4+ T cells from blood. All receptors come from a human donor in good health.

CDR3 nucleotide sequence: TGTGCCAGCAGTTTACGGGACAGGGGGCGAAATACGCAGTATTTT. This encodes CASSLRDRGRNTQYF. This sequence joins TRBV28 and TRBJ2-3; 12 positions match TRBD1. The CDR3 loop spans 15 amino acids. CDR1 MDHEN and CDR2 SYDVKM come from the germline V gene. V lost 2 bases and J lost 7; bases outside the gene matches: 4. Variable domain in full (rest from reference TRBV28 and TRBJ2-3): DVKVTQSSRYLVKRTGEKVFLECVQDMDHENMFWYRQDPGLGLRLIYFSYDVKMKEKGDIPEGYSVSREKKERFSLILESASTNQTSMYLCASSLRDRGRNTQYFGPGTRLTVL.

This chain links TRBV4-2 with TRBJ1-2; D is perhaps TRBD1 (5 bases). Per the germline V gene, CDR1 is LGHNA and CDR2 is YNFKEQ. Trimming shortened V by 0 bases and J by 4 bases, and 21 bases separated the two germline ends. The CDR3 runs 18 residues. CDR3: CASSQDPGTGFLTYGYTF. DNA of the CDR3: TGTGCCAGCAGCCAAGATCCGGGGACGGGCTTCCTGACCTATGGCTACACCTTC.

The genes are TRBV5-6 and TRBJ1-6, with D possibly being TRBD1 (5 bases). The V gene lost 5 bases and the J gene lost 8 bases, with 14 bases spanning the gap. The CDR3 consists of 14 residues. Germline V gene data show CDR1 as SGHDT and CDR2 as YYEEEE. CDR3 protein: CASSRRDIDSPLHF. The CDR3 DNA reads as TGTGCCAGCAGTCGCAGGGATATTGATTCACCCCTCCACTTT.

The gene calls are TRBV6-5 and TRBJ1-1; D is ambiguous. This CDR3 comprises 12 residues. Trimming removed 5 bases at V and 0 bases at J, with 4 bases between. Germline CDR1 is MNHEY and CDR2 is SVGAGI. The CDR3 DNA follows: TGTGCCAGCAGTACGGTGAACACTGAAGCTTTCTTT. It specifies CASSTVNTEAFF.

A few counts support this clone. This chain joins TRBV7-2 and TRBJ1-4, with TRBD1 as a possible D gene (5 bases). V lost 3 bases, J lost 6 bases, and 17 bases lay in between. This CDR3 has 16 amino acids. Per the germline V gene, CDR1 is SGHTA and CDR2 is FQGNSA. The CDR3 nucleotides are TGTGCCAGCAGCTTCGGGGCTCCGAGGTCCGATGAAAAACTGTTTTTT. It yields the protein CASSFGAPRSDEKLFF.

This clone occurred a few times. This sample includes further DNA sequences coding for the same CDR3. The rearrangement links TRBV27 to TRBJ1-3, with unresolved D. The CDR3 totals 15 residues. Trimming took 3 bases from V and 0 from J, leaving 9 bases between them. CDR1 and CDR2 (germline): MNHEY, SMNVEV (reference sequence). CDR3 in amino acids: CASSLTYSSGNTIYF. CDR3 DNA: TGTGCCAGCAGTTTGACGTATTCCTCTGGAAACACCATATATTTT.

This clone was seen a single time. Relative to the germline gene, one junction end is altered; a read error may explain this. CDR3 sequence: CASSSGLAGGPQNF. As DNA, the CDR3 is TGTGCCAGCAGCTCTGGACTAGCGGGGGGTCCTCAGAACTTC. The rearrangement links TRBV11-3 to TRBJ2-5; TRBD2 matches at 14 bases. This CDR3 contains 14 residues. CDR1 is SGHNT and CDR2 is YENEEA in the germline V gene.

V gene TRBV9 combines with J gene TRBJ2-7; the D is unclear. Trimming removed 4 bases at V and 2 bases at J, with 13 bases between. This CDR3 comprises 14 residues. Germline loops: CDR1 SGDLS, CDR2 YYNGEE. CDR3 bases: TGTGCCAGCAGCCCAGGTTGGGTCCCCTACGAGCAGTACGTC. This codes for CASSPGWVPYEQYV.

This chain connects TRBV27 to TRBJ2-3; 8 nucleotides align to TRBD2. The V segment lost 11 bases and the J segment 6 bases; nucleotides outside the gene matches: 19. The CDR3 consists of 16 residues. Germline CDR1 is MNHEY and CDR2 is SMNVEV (reference sequence). DNA of the CDR3: TGTGCCCGACCGTACTCACCGGGACTAGTCGTGGATACGCAGTATTTT. Encoded protein: CARPYSPGLVVDTQYF.

The chain is built from TRBV19 and TRBJ2-5, with 8 bases fitting TRBD1. The germline V gene has CDR1 LNHDA and CDR2 SQIVND (reference sequence). After removal of 4 bases from V and 5 bases from J, the junction contained 9 bases not matched to a gene. The CDR3 contains 15 residues. The CDR3 region has the DNA TGTGCCAGTAGTAAGGGCAGGGGGCTTGGTGAGACCCAGTACTTC. It encodes CASSKGRGLGETQYF.

J is TRBJ2-5 and V is TRBV10-3; 10 nucleotides match TRBD1. CDR1 is ENHRY and CDR2 is SYGVKD in the germline V gene. With V trimmed by 10 bases and J by 2 bases, 16 bases remained unmatched. The CDR3 loop spans 17 amino acids. The CDR3 nucleotides read TGTGCCACCCGGGGTATACCACCGGGACAGGGGCAAGAGACCCAGTACTTC. Its translation: CATRGIPPGQGQETQYF.

The V gene is TRBV19, the J gene TRBJ1-5; D unclear. The CDR3 has 14 amino acids. CDR1 is LNHDA, CDR2 SQIVND, per germline (reference sequence). V was clipped by 7 bases and J by 6 bases, with 16 bases between them. CDR3 residues: CASKEASIGQPQHF. CDR3 in DNA: TGTGCCAGTAAGGAGGCGAGTATAGGTCAGCCCCAGCATTTT.

The chain has TRBV28 and TRBJ1-6; no definite D call. Germline V lookup: CDR1 MDHEN, CDR2 SYDVKM. This CDR3 is 18 amino acids long. V lost 4 bases and J lost 0, with 16 bases in between. The CDR3 spells CASSSFHEGSSYNSPLHF. CDR3 sequence (DNA): TGTGCCAGCAGTTCCTTTCACGAGGGAAGCTCCTATAATTCACCCCTCCACTTT.

The chain recombines TRBV5-4 with TRBJ1-6, with D perhaps matching TRBD1 (5 bases). The V end lost 2 bases, the J end lost 8 bases, and 14 bases lay between the germline ends. CDR1 SGHNT and CDR2 YYREEE come from the germline V gene (reference sequence). The CDR3 consists of 15 residues. CDR3 amino acids: CASSLAGRVDSPLHF. The CDR3 coding sequence is TGTGCCAGCAGCTTAGCAGGGAGGGTAGATTCACCCCTCCACTTT.

The V gene is TRBV7-8, the J gene TRBJ2-1; TRBD2 matches at 12 bases. V gave up 5 bases and J gave up 9 bases; unmatched junction bases: 14. This CDR3 is 17 amino acids long. The germline CDR1 and CDR2 sequences are SGHVS and FQNEAQ. CDR3: CASSPSPSGGAISEQFF. CDR3 nucleotide sequence: TGTGCCAGCAGCCCCTCGCCTAGCGGGGGGGCGATTAGTGAGCAGTTCTTC.

Here the CDR3 reads CAIRSRGGRTDTQYF. The CDR3, as DNA: TGTGCCATCAGGTCTCGGGGAGGGCGCACAGATACGCAGTATTTT. The V gene is TRBV10-3, the J gene TRBJ2-3, with TRBD2 matching over 7 bases. The CDR3 is made up of 15 amino acids. Losses at the gene ends were 6 bases for V and 1 base for J; bases not matched to a gene: 7. In germline, CDR1 is ENHRY, CDR2 SYGVKD.

This clone was detected only once. The chain links TRBV5-1 to TRBJ2-3; D not resolved. V lost 2 bases, J lost 4 bases, and 5 bases lay in between. The CDR3 is 12 amino acids. Looked up from germline, CDR1 is SGHRS and CDR2 is YFSETQ. The CDR3, as DNA: TGCGCCAGCAGCTTCGGACCAGATACGCAGTATTTT. This encodes CASSFGPDTQYF. Filled out from reference TRBV5-1 and TRBJ2-3, the complete variable domain reads KAGVTQTPRYLIKTRGQQVTLSCSPISGHRSVSWYQQTPGQGLQFLFEYFSETQRNKGNFPGRFSGRQFSNSRSEMNVSTLELGDSALYLCASSFGPDTQYFGPGTRLTVL.

The chain carries TRBV5-1 and TRBJ2-5; 11 bases line up with TRBD2. Trimming at V came to 4 bases and at J to 4 bases, leaving 12 bases not matched to a gene. Germline V lookup: CDR1 SGHRS, CDR2 YFSETQ. The CDR3 has 17 amino acids. The CDR3 DNA reads TGCGCCAGCAGCCGGGACGCTAGCGGGGGGAGAGGAGAGACCCAGTACTTC. As protein: CASSRDASGGRGETQYF. Complete variable domain (other parts from reference TRBV5-1 and TRBJ2-5): KAGVTQTPRYLIKTRGQQVTLSCSPISGHRSVSWYQQTPGQGLQFLFEYFSETQRNKGNFPGRFSGRQFSNSRSEMNVSTLELGDSALYLCASSRDASGGRGETQYFGPGTRLLVL.

V is TRBV6-1 and J is TRBJ2-7, with 7 positions matching TRBD2. Per germline, CDR1 MNHNS and CDR2 SASEGT. J gave up 3 bases and V 2 bases, and 10 bases lay outside the gene matches. This CDR3 region has 16 residues. The CDR3 protein is CASSEQILANLYEQYV. As DNA, the CDR3 is TGTGCCAGCAGTGAACAGATACTAGCGAATCTCTACGAGCAGTACGTC.

This rearrangement joins TRBV7-9 to TRBJ1-1, with 8 positions matching TRBD1. Germline trimming cut 5 bases from V and 3 bases from J; bases unmatched to any gene: 5. The length of the CDR3 is 14 residues. Germline lookup yields CDR1 SEHNR and CDR2 FQNEAQ (reference sequence). CDR3 in DNA: TGTGCCAGCAGCCCAGGGGGCCCGGACACTGAAGCTTTCTTT. This encodes CASSPGGPDTEAFF.

The chain combines TRBV7-8 with TRBJ1-3; D is uncertain. V was cut by 1 base and J by 4 bases, with 5 bases left in between. Germline CDR1 and CDR2: SGHVS and FQNEAQ. The CDR3 spans 13 residues. The CDR3 loop is CASSLVRGNTIYF. The CDR3 DNA sequence: TGTGCCAGCAGCTTAGTAAGGGGAAACACCATATATTTT.

The rearrangement links TRBV4-3 to TRBJ1-2; no reliable D call. Looked up from germline, CDR1 is LGHNA and CDR2 is YSLEER. This CDR3 is built from 16 residues. Trimming pared 0 bases from V and 8 bases from J, leaving 19 bases between. The CDR3 sequence is CASSQDLGSSLGGYTF. CDR3 bases: TGCGCCAGCAGCCAAGACTTAGGATCGTCTCTGGGGGGCTACACCTTC.

The CDR3 nucleotides read TGTGCCATCAGCGGTGACGGAAGGGGGTCCTACGAGCAGTACTTC. Translating it yields CAISGDGRGSYEQYF. The chain recombines TRBV10-3 with TRBJ2-7; tentative D call: TRBD1 (6 bases). Looked up from germline, CDR1 is ENHRY and CDR2 is SYGVKD. V shed 6 bases and J shed 1 base, with 16 bases lying between them. CDR3 size: 15 residues.

The chain is built from TRBV6-4 and TRBJ1-1; tentatively, D is TRBD1 (6 bases). Germline CDR1 MRHNA, CDR2 SNTAGT. Between the trimmed V and J ends, which lost 7 bases and 1 base, there was a span of 10 bases. This CDR3 spans 13 amino acids. This chain's CDR3 is CASTQQGNTEAFF. The CDR3 DNA is TGTGCCAGCACCCAACAGGGGAACACTGAAGCTTTCTTT.

This clone is a singleton in its sample. The chain joins TRBV27 to TRBJ2-3, with D tentatively TRBD1 or TRBD2 (6 bases each). The CDR3 covers 15 residues. V was cut by 6 bases and J by 4 bases, with 17 bases left in between. Germline CDR1 is MNHEY and CDR2 is SMNVEV (reference sequence). The CDR3 region has the DNA TGTGCCAGCAGGCTGCCGGGGGCAGTTCCAGATACGCAGTATTTT. As protein: CASRLPGAVPDTQYF.

V usage is TRBV28 and J usage is TRBJ1-2; D is uncertain. There are 11 residues in the CDR3. V gave up 6 bases and J gave up 8 bases, with 10 bases separating them. Germline V gene lookup returns CDR1 MDHEN and CDR2 SYDVKM. The CDR3 loop is CASSLGWGYTF. DNA for the CDR3: TGTGCCAGCAGCCTTGGCTGGGGCTACACCTTC.

The CDR3 bases are TGCGCCAGCAGCTTACGTATCGGGACTAGCGGGATCCAAGAGACCCAGTACTTC. Amino acid sequence: CASSLRIGTSGIQETQYF. The V gene is TRBV4-1, the J gene TRBJ2-5, with 13 bases fitting TRBD2. The germline CDR1 and CDR2 sequences are MGHRA and YSYEKL. CDR3 length: 18 residues. Trimming took 5 bases from V and 1 from J; bases not matched to a gene: 10.

This chain connects TRBV14 to TRBJ1-4, with D uncertain. Looked up from germline, CDR1 is SGHDN and CDR2 is FVKESK. The ends were cut back, 1 base at V and 8 bases at J, with 11 bases in the middle. The CDR3 consists of 14 residues. The CDR3 DNA reads as TGTGCCAGCAGCCAAGCGGGAGGGAAGGAAAAACTGTTTTTT. Translated: CASSQAGGKEKLFF. The complete variable domain, with remaining parts taken from reference TRBV14 and TRBJ1-4, reads EAGVTQFPSHSVIEKGQTVTLRCDPISGHDNLYWYRRVMGKEIKFLLHFVKESKQDESGMPNNRFLAERTGGTYSTLKVQPAELEDSGVYFCASSQAGGKEKLFFGSGTQLSVL.

This clone occurred once. This chain connects TRBV6-1 to TRBJ2-7; 9 bases line up with TRBD1. Germline CDR1 MNHNS, CDR2 SASEGT. V gave up 3 bases and J gave up 0 bases; unmatched junction bases: 6. The CDR3 sequence is 16 residues long. The CDR3 DNA follows: TGTGCCAGCAGTGATCGCGGACAGGGGAGCTCCTACGAGCAGTACTTC. Its protein product is CASSDRGQGSSYEQYF.

The V call is TRBV19, the J call TRBJ1-5; D is ambiguous. V was trimmed by 1 base and J by 6 bases, leaving 13 bases between them. Germline CDR1 is LNHDA and CDR2 is SQIVND (reference sequence). The CDR3 consists of 15 residues. CDR3: CASSIVLGRSQPQHF. The CDR3 nucleotides are TGTGCCAGTAGTATAGTACTAGGCAGAAGTCAGCCCCAGCATTTT.

The chain uses TRBV28 and TRBJ1-6; D is unclear. The CDR3 length is 13 residues. Trimming cost V 2 bases and J 13 bases, with 12 bases left between them. Germline V gene sequence: CDR1 MDHEN, CDR2 SYDVKM. CDR3 protein: CASSLPGLRPLHF. The CDR3 nucleotides are TGTGCCAGCAGTTTACCGGGTCTCAGGCCCCTCCACTTT. Filled out from reference TRBV28 and TRBJ1-6, the complete variable domain reads DVKVTQSSRYLVKRTGEKVFLECVQDMDHENMFWYRQDPGLGLRLIYFSYDVKMKEKGDIPEGYSVSREKKERFSLILESASTNQTSMYLCASSLPGLRPLHFGNGTRLTVT.

The genes are TRBV30 and TRBJ1-2; 7 positions match TRBD1. Looked up from germline, CDR1 is GTSNPN and CDR2 is SVGIG (reference sequence). This CDR3 contains 15 residues. Trimming took 4 bases from V and 2 from J; bases not matched to a gene: 10. The CDR3 loop reads CAWTSGPTGNYGYTF. In nucleotides, the CDR3 is TGTGCCTGGACCAGCGGGCCGACAGGGAACTATGGCTACACCTTC.